This T cell receptor (beta chain) derives from a study of T cell repertoires in cytomegalovirus infection. The trim removed 1 base at V and 2 bases at J, leaving 1 base unmatched. Germline assignment: CDR1 LNHDA and CDR2 SQIVND (reference sequence). This CDR3 is 15 amino acids long. From the reads, TCRdb called clonotypes with MiXCR, one entry per CDR3 protein. The sample carries 250,000 to 300,000 distinct CDR3 sequences, 20% to 30% recorded once. The specimen sequenced was PBMCs. The rearrangement uses TRBV19 and TRBJ2-3, with 9 bases identical to TRBD2. This TCR was sampled from a human donor in good health (CMV status not recorded). Some clones in this sample may be carry-over from other donors' samples. CDR3 sequence: CASSIGLADTDTQYF. CDR3 bases: TGTGCCAGTAGTATAGGACTAGCGGACACAGATACGCAGTATTTT.